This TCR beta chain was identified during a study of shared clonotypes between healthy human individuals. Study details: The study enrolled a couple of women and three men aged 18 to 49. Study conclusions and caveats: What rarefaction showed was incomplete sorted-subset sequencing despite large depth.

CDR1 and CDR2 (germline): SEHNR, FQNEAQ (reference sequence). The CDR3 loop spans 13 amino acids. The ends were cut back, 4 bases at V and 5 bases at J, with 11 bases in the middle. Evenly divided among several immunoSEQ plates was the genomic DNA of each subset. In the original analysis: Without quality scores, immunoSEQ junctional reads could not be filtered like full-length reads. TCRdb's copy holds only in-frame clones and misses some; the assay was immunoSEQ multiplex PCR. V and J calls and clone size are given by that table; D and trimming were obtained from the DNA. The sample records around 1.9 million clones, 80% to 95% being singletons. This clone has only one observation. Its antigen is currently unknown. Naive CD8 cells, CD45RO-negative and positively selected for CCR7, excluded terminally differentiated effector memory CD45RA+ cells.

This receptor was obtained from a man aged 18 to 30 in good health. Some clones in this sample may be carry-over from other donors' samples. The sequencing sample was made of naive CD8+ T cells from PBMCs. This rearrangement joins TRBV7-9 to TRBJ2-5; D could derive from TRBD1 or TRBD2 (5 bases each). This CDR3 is CASSSGPWETQYF. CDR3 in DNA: TGTGCCAGCAGCTCGGGACCTTGGGAGACCCAGTACTTC.